Below are 2 T cell receptor beta chains sequenced from a single sample in a study of cytomegalovirus exposure and HLA in healthy donors. The PCR ran on 60 Vbeta and 13 Jbeta primers. Produced via immunoSEQ multiplex PCR; TCRdb's table is partial and in-frame only. The table includes over 150,000 clones, 71% detected once. Sequencing used PBMCs. The receptors shown here come from a woman aged 25 to 39 in good health and CMV-seronegative.

The chain uses TRBV6-1 and TRBJ2-1, with a weak D call TRBD1 (5 bases). This CDR3 is 15 amino acids long. Germline CDR1 and CDR2: MNHNS and SASEGT. V lost 7 bases and J 7 bases, leaving 20 bases between the germline ends. The CDR3 bases are TGTGCCAGCAATCGACAAAAAGACAAGGGGAATGAGCAGTTCTTC. Translation: CASNRQKDKGNEQFF.

The gene calls are TRBV5-1 and TRBJ2-1; 9 nucleotides agree with TRBD1. V dropped 5 bases and J dropped 0; count of bases not matched to a gene: 3. Germline V gene sequence: CDR1 SGHRS, CDR2 YFSETQ. The CDR3 is 15 residues long. CDR3 residues: CASSPDRGSYNEQFF. For the CDR3, the DNA is TGCGCCAGCAGTCCGGACAGGGGCTCCTACAATGAGCAGTTCTTC.